What follows describes a single TCR beta chain. Its target is unknown. The data are from a study of cytomegalovirus exposure and HLA in healthy donors. General study points: For TCR beta chains, V- and J-gene trimming was later linked to a missense DCLRE1C variant. Common viral pathogens seemed to be connected with several of the most significant clusters, according to a later analysis. Presence/absence results assume similar sequencing depth per donor, which may not hold. Researchers catalogued about 150 TCR beta chains as cytomegalovirus-associated.

PCR used 60 Vbeta primers and 13 Jbeta primers. The repertoire was sequenced with immunoSEQ multiplex PCR; TCRdb's copy has only in-frame clones and lacks some. The repertoire holds 40,000 or so clones, with around 64% as singletons. The origin of this receptor is a human donor in good health. Material: PBMCs.

The CDR3 sequence: CASSGGAYERQYF. In DNA, the CDR3 is TGTGCCAGCAGCGGGGGAGCCTACGAAAGGCAGTACTTC. This chain joins TRBV9 and TRBJ2-7; weak D call: TRBD2 (5 bases). The germline gives CDR1 SGDLS, CDR2 YYNGEE. The V end was cut by 3 bases, the J end by 9 bases, with 16 bases between. CDR3 length: 13 residues.